One and the same sample provided the 24 T cell receptor beta chains below, sequenced in a study of T cell responses to AZD1222 COVID-19 vaccine. Repertoires were generated with immunoSEQ multiplex PCR, while TCRdb's copy carries only in-frame clones and drops some. The sample shows 150,000 to 200,000 clones, around 95% of them seen only once. The material sequenced was peripheral blood, taken on day 0 of AZD1222 vaccination. The receptors stem from an adult in good health.

This chain connects TRBV4-2 to TRBJ2-3, with D tentatively TRBD1 or TRBD2 (6 bases each). The CDR3 covers 16 residues. V gave up 4 bases and J gave up 2 bases, with 16 bases separating them. Germline loops: CDR1 LGHNA, CDR2 YNFKEQ. The CDR3 region is CASSPGRGQTTDTQYF. The CDR3 coding sequence is TGTGCCAGCAGCCCCGGACGGGGGCAAACCACAGATACGCAGTATTTT.

The rearrangement uses TRBV27 and TRBJ1-4; D uncertain. CDR1 MNHEY and CDR2 SMNVEV come from the germline V gene (reference sequence). Trimming removed 3 bases from V and 1 base from J, with 9 bases in between. This CDR3 region has 15 residues. The chain's CDR3 is CASSLRWGTNEKLFF. The CDR3 DNA reads TGTGCCAGCAGTTTGCGGTGGGGAACTAATGAAAAACTGTTTTTT.

This chain connects TRBV4-1 to TRBJ2-2; unclear D gene. CDR1 is MGHRA, CDR2 YSYEKL, per germline. Trimming shortened V by 2 bases and J by 7 bases, and 8 bases separated the two germline ends. The CDR3 spans 13 residues. In nucleotides, the CDR3 is TGCGCCAGCAGCCAATTCTGGCTCGGGGAGCTGTTTTTT. It yields the protein CASSQFWLGELFF.

The chain uses TRBV2 and TRBJ1-2; D remains unclear. The CDR3 has 13 residues. The germline CDR1 and CDR2 sequences are SNHLY and FYNNEI. V lost 5 bases, J lost 3 bases, and 10 bases lay in between. The CDR3: CASSPTVDYGYTF. In nucleotides, the CDR3 is TGTGCCAGCAGTCCGACGGTAGACTATGGCTACACCTTC.

J is TRBJ1-1 and V is TRBV29-1, with a tentative D call TRBD1 (5 bases). Trimming stripped 4 bases from V and 5 bases from J, with 11 bases between. The CDR3 is made up of 12 amino acids. From germline, CDR1 is SQVTM and CDR2 ANQGSEA. CDR3: CSVAGRSTEAFF. CDR3 DNA sequence: TGCAGCGTTGCAGGGAGGTCGACTGAAGCTTTCTTT.

This chain connects TRBV25-1 to TRBJ2-7, with a possible D match to TRBD1 (6 bases). The CDR3 runs 14 residues. Deletions cut 2 bases from V and 3 bases from J, with 11 bases between. Looked up from germline, CDR1 is MGHDK and CDR2 is SYGVNS. The CDR3 nucleotides are TGTGCCAGCAGTGAACTCGGGGACAACTACGAGCAGTACTTC. Its translation: CASSELGDNYEQYF.

The chain recombines TRBV5-6 with TRBJ1-4; 8 bases match TRBD1. This CDR3 is 16 amino acids long. Germline CDR1 reads SGHDT; CDR2 reads YYEEEE. V lost 3 bases and J lost 4; bases outside the gene matches: 8. CDR3 in DNA: TGTGCCAGCAGCTCGAGAGGGACAGGCCGTAATGAAAAACTGTTTTTT. This translates into CASSSRGTGRNEKLFF.

The gene calls are TRBV13 and TRBJ1-1; maybe TRBD1 (5 bases). Germline CDR1 PRHDT, CDR2 FYEKMQ (reference sequence). Trimming took off 5 bases at V and 0 bases at J, with 10 bases between the two ends. The CDR3 sequence is 14 residues long. In DNA, the CDR3 is TGTGCCAGCAGCCCCGACAGTATGAACACTGAAGCTTTCTTT. Encoded protein: CASSPDSMNTEAFF.

The chain recombines TRBV2 with TRBJ1-1; no clear D. CDR3 size: 14 residues. Germline V gene sequence: CDR1 SNHLY, CDR2 FYNNEI. Trimming removed 2 bases from V and 0 bases from J, with 7 bases in between. The CDR3 is CASSETVMNTEAFF. The CDR3 bases are TGTGCCAGCAGTGAAACTGTCATGAACACTGAAGCTTTCTTT.

The rearrangement links TRBV18 to TRBJ2-7; 8 bases fit TRBD2. The CDR3 totals 15 residues. With 5 bases clipped from V and 3 bases from J, the junction kept 9 bases outside the gene matches. Per the germline V gene, CDR1 is KGHSH and CDR2 is LQKENI. The CDR3 nucleotides are TGTGCCAGCTCAACAACCGGGACTAGTTTCTACGAGCAGTACTTC. Translating it yields CASSTTGTSFYEQYF.

This clone has only a few counts. The chain joins TRBV5-1 to TRBJ1-2, with D possibly matching TRBD1 (6 bases). This CDR3 comprises 14 residues. The germline V gene has CDR1 SGHRS and CDR2 YFSETQ. Trimming removed 2 bases from V and 8 bases from J, with 16 bases in between. The DNA for the CDR3 is TGCGCCAGCAGCTTATCGACACAGGGCCACGGCTACACCTTC. The encoded protein is CASSLSTQGHGYTF.

This chain's CDR3 is CASSEYTAEAFF. The CDR3 nucleotides are TGTGCCAGCAGTGAATATACCGCTGAAGCTTTCTTT. V gene TRBV2 combines with J gene TRBJ1-1, with D unclear. Germline CDR1 and CDR2: SNHLY and FYNNEI. The germline V and J ends were trimmed by 2 bases and 6 bases, with 7 bases remaining between them. The CDR3 totals 12 residues.

The V call is TRBV30, the J call TRBJ2-3; weak D call: TRBD1 (6 bases). V was trimmed by 2 bases and J by 4 bases, leaving 13 bases between them. The germline V gene has CDR1 GTSNPN and CDR2 SVGIG (reference sequence). The CDR3 has 14 amino acids. As DNA, the CDR3 is TGTGCCTGGAGTCTCAACAGGGCGGCAGATACGCAGTATTTT. Protein sequence: CAWSLNRAADTQYF. Full variable domain (missing parts from reference TRBV30 and TRBJ2-3): SQTIHQWPATLVQPVGSPLSLECTVEGTSNPNLYWYRQAAGRGLQLLFYSVGIGQISSEVPQNLSASRPQDRQFILSSKKLLLSDSGFYLCAWSLNRAADTQYFGPGTRLTVL.

The chain employs TRBV30 and TRBJ1-2; D is ambiguous. Trimming removed 1 base from V and 8 bases from J, with 11 bases in between. Per the germline V gene, CDR1 is GTSNPN and CDR2 is SVGIG (reference sequence). This CDR3 contains 12 residues. As DNA, the CDR3 is TGTGCCTGGAGTGCAAGGGTTGGGGGCTACACCTTC. Translating it yields CAWSARVGGYTF.

The chain carries TRBV27 and TRBJ2-1; TRBD2 aligns across 11 bases. V was pared by 5 bases and J by 4 bases, with 4 bases of the junction left unmatched. This CDR3 spans 15 amino acids. Germline loops: CDR1 MNHEY, CDR2 SMNVEV (reference sequence). The CDR3 DNA reads as TGTGCCAGCAGTCAAGGGACTAGCGGATACAATGAGCAGTTCTTC. Amino acid sequence: CASSQGTSGYNEQFF.

J is TRBJ1-1 and V is TRBV19; possibly TRBD1 for D (5 bases). In germline, CDR1 is LNHDA, CDR2 SQIVND (reference sequence). This CDR3 is 13 amino acids long. The germline V and J ends were trimmed by 5 bases and 0 bases, with 7 bases remaining between them. The CDR3 protein is CASSGTMNTEAFF. In nucleotides, the CDR3 is TGTGCCAGTAGTGGGACGATGAACACTGAAGCTTTCTTT.

This chain links TRBV27 with TRBJ1-3, with 7 bases lining up with TRBD1. J was trimmed by 2 bases and V by 6 bases; bases with no gene match: 1. Germline V gene lookup returns CDR1 MNHEY and CDR2 SMNVEV (reference sequence). The CDR3 runs to 13 residues. The CDR3, as DNA: TGTGCCAGCAGGGGGACAGCTGGAAACACCATATATTTT. Translated: CASRGTAGNTIYF.

The genes are TRBV3-1 (or the pseudogene TRBV3-2) and TRBJ1-1; D might be TRBD1 (5 bases). This CDR3 comprises 12 residues. In germline, CDR1 is LGHDT, CDR2 YNNKEL (reference sequence). With 4 bases removed from V and 8 bases from J, the gap between germline ends came to 11 bases. CDR3 region: CASSPGHGEAFF. DNA for the CDR3: TGTGCCAGCAGCCCCGGACACGGGGAAGCTTTCTTT.

The count of this clone is one. The gene calls are TRBV12-3 or TRBV12-4 and TRBJ2-1; 8 bases fit TRBD2. CDR3 length: 12 residues. V gave up 6 bases and J gave up 13 bases; unmatched junction bases: 8. DNA of the CDR3: TGTGCCAGCAGGCCAGCCACTAGCGGACAGTTCTTC. This sequence encodes CASRPATSGQFF.

V and J are TRBV3-1 (or the pseudogene TRBV3-2) and TRBJ2-7; no clear D gene. Germline lookup yields CDR1 LGHDT and CDR2 YNNKEL (reference sequence). V dropped 0 bases and J dropped 6 bases, with 6 bases sitting between them. CDR3 length: 12 residues. CDR3 nucleotides: TGTGCCAGCAGCCAAGATCTTAGCGAGCAGTACTTC. It is translated as CASSQDLSEQYF.

This chain uses TRBV5-5 with TRBJ1-1; unclear D gene. Trimming stripped 0 bases from V and 4 bases from J, with 10 bases between. Per the germline V gene, CDR1 is SGHKS and CDR2 is YYEKEE (reference sequence). This CDR3 region has 14 residues. The CDR3 loop is CASSLGQLPTEAFF. In DNA, the CDR3 is TGTGCCAGCAGCTTGGGGCAGCTACCCACTGAAGCTTTCTTT.

The chain combines TRBV11-2 with TRBJ2-7; 8 bases match TRBD1. Trimming cost V 5 bases and J 2 bases; bases outside gene matches: 8. The CDR3 consists of 15 residues. The V gene's germline CDR1 is SGHAT and CDR2 FQNNGV. In DNA, the CDR3 is TGTGCCAGCAGCCCCCCCCGACAGGGGCCCTACGAGCAGTACTTC. It yields the protein CASSPPRQGPYEQYF. The entire variable domain, with the rest obtained from reference TRBV11-2 and TRBJ2-7, is as follows: EAGVAQSPRYKIIEKRQSVAFWCNPISGHATLYWYQQILGQGPKLLIQFQNNGVVDDSQLPKDRFSAERLKGVDSTLKIQPAKLEDSAVYLCASSPPRQGPYEQYFGPGTRLTVT.

The sample holds a few counts of this clone. The chain employs TRBV18 and TRBJ1-1, with TRBD1 as a possible D gene (6 bases). The CDR3 totals 15 residues. Germline CDR1 is KGHSH and CDR2 is LQKENI. Trimming took off 1 base at V and 0 bases at J, with 9 bases between the two ends. In DNA, the CDR3 is TGTGCCAGCTCACCACTTGGACAGCTGAACACTGAAGCTTTCTTT. Translation gives CASSPLGQLNTEAFF.

The gene calls are TRBV6-1 and TRBJ2-5, with 9 bases that match TRBD1. With 3 bases clipped from V and 5 bases from J, the junction kept 10 bases outside the gene matches. The CDR3 loop spans 16 amino acids. In germline, CDR1 is MNHNS, CDR2 SASEGT. The CDR3 reads CASSDRDRVLLETQYF. In nucleotides, the CDR3 is TGTGCCAGCAGTGACCGGGACAGGGTTCTATTGGAGACCCAGTACTTC.